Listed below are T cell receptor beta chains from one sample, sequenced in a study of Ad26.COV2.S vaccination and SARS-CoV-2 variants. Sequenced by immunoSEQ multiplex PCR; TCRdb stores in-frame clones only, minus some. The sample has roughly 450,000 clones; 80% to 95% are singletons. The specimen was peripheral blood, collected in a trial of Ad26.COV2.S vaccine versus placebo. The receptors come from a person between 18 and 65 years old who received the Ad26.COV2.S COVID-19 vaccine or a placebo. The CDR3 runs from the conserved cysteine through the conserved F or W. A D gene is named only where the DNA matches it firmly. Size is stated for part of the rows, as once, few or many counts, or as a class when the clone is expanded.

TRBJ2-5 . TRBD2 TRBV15 TGTGCCACCAGCACCTCACTAGCGGGATATGAGACCCAGTACTTC CATSTSLAGYETQYF
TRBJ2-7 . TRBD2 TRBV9 TGTGCCAGCAGCGTAGGGACTAGCGGGAGTCCATACGAGCAGTACTTC CASSVGTSGSPYEQYF
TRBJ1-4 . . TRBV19 TGTGCCAGTAGTTTCCACGAGGGGAAACTGTTTTTT CASSFHEGKLFF
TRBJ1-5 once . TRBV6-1 TGTGCCAGCAGTGATGGGGGTAATCAGCCCCAGCATTTT CASSDGGNQPQHF
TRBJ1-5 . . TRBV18 TGTGCCAGCTCCTTGGACAGCAATCAGCCCCAGCATTTT CASSLDSNQPQHF
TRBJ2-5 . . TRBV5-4 TGTGCCAGCAGCTTGTCCCTAGAGAGGGAGACCCAGTACTTC CASSLSLERETQYF
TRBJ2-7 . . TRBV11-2 TGTGCCAGCAGCGGACTTTCCTACGAGCAGTACTTC CASSGLSYEQYF
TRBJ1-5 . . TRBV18 TGTGCCAGCTCACCATCCGCCCCGCAGGTCGATCAGCCCCAGCATTTT CASSPSAPQVDQPQHF
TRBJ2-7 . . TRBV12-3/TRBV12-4 TGTGCCAGCAGTTTTGGCTACGAGCAGTACTTC CASSFGYEQYF
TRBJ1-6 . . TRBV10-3 TGTGCCATCAGTGAAGGGGAAAGAAATTCACCCCTCCACTTT CAISEGERNSPLHF
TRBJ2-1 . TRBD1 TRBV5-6 TGTGCCAGCAGCTTTGGGACAGGGGATGATGAGCAGTTCTTC CASSFGTGDDEQFF
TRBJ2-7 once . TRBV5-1 TGCGCCAGCAGCATAGAGACTACCTCTCCCTACGAGCAGTACTTC CASSIETTSPYEQYF
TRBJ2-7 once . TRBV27 TGTGCCAGCAGCGTTCGGTTCGAGGTACCCGGACCACGGAACGAGCAGTACTTC CASSVRFEVPGPRNEQYF
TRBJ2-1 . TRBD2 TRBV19 TGTGCCAGCGGCGCCTTTAGCGGGAAATACAATGAGCAGTTCTTC CASGAFSGKYNEQFF
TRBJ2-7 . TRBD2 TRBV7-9 TGTGCCAGCAGCCCCTTGGTGGCGGGAGGGCCGGGGAAGCCCTACGAGCAGTACTTC CASSPLVAGGPGKPYEQYF
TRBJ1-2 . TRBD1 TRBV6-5 TGTGCCAGCAGTTACCGGGGGACAGGGCTAGGCTATGGCTACACCTTC CASSYRGTGLGYGYTF
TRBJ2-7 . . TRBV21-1 TGTGCCAGCAGCAAAGCGACTAGCGGGAGGTACGGTGAGCAGTACTTC CASSKATSGRYGEQYF
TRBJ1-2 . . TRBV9 TGTGCCAGCAGCGTGTCCCTGGTGAGGGTCTATGGCTACACCTTC CASSVSLVRVYGYTF
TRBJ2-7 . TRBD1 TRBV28 TGTGCCAGCAGTCGCCCCACAGGACAGGGGCACGAGCAGTACTTC CASSRPTGQGHEQYF
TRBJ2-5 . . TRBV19 TGTGCCAGTAGCAAGGCTCGAGAGACCCAGTACTTC CASSKARETQYF
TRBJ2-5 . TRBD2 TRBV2 TGTGCCAGCAATGAGCGGGAGGCACAAGAGACCCAGTACTTC CASNEREAQETQYF
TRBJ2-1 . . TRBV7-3 TGTGCCAGCAGCTTCCCGCCATACAATGAGCAGTTCTTC CASSFPPYNEQFF
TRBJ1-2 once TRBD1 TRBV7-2 TGTGCCAGCAGCTTAGTCCTCGGGACAGGGGGCGGGAGGGGCTACACCTTC CASSLVLGTGGGRGYTF
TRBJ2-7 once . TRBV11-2 TGTGCCAGGTCCTCAAATCGCTACGAGCAGTACTTC CARSSNRYEQYF
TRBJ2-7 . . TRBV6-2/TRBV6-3 TGTGCCAGCAGTTCCCACAGGGACTCCTACGAGCAGTACTTC CASSSHRDSYEQYF
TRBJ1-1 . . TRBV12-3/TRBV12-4 TGTGCCAGCAGCTTTACAACGGGGACTGAAGCTTTCTTT CASSFTTGTEAFF
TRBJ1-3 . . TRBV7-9 TGTGCCAGCAGCTACGACCTGAGCTCTGGAAACACCATATATTTT CASSYDLSSGNTIYF
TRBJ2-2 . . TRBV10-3 TGTGCCATCAGTGAGCATTGGGATTCGAACACCGGGGAGCTGTTTTTT CAISEHWDSNTGELFF
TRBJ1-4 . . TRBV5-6 TGTGCCAGCAGAAAGGAGGGGGGCGAAGAAAAACTGTTTTTT CASRKEGGEEKLFF
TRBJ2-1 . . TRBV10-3 TGTGCCATCAGTGGGCAGGGTAACGCACACGGTGAGCAGTTCTTC CAISGQGNAHGEQFF
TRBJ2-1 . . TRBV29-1 TGCAGCGTTAGGTCCTACAATGAGCAGTTCTTC CSVRSYNEQFF
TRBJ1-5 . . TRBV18 TGTGCCAGCACACGACAGGTCAATCAGCCCCAGCATTTT CASTRQVNQPQHF
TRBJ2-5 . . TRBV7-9 TGTGCCAGCAGCGCAGGAGGGGAGACCCAGTACTTC CASSAGGETQYF
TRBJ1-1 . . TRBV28 TGTGCCAGCAGTTTAATCATGCAGGGGTTGGTTGAAGCTTTCTTT CASSLIMQGLVEAFF
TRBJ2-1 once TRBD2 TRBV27 TGTGCCAGCAGCACAATTGGACTAGCGGGAAACGCGTACAATGAGCAGTTCTTC CASSTIGLAGNAYNEQFF
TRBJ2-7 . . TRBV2 TGTGCCAGCGGGCGGGACGGATCCTACGAGCAGTACTTC CASGRDGSYEQYF
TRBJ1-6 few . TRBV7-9 TGTGCCAGCAGCTTAGGTAGTGGCAGGGAGAATTCACCCCTCCACTTT CASSLGSGRENSPLHF
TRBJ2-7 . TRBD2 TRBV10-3 TGTGCCATCAGTGAGGGACTAGCGGCCTACGAGCAGTACTTC CAISEGLAAYEQYF
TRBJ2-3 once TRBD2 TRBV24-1 TGTGCCGCCGCGACTAGCGTTTTTCCAGATACGCAGTATTTT CAAATSVFPDTQYF
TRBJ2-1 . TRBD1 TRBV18 TGTGCCAGCTCACCGGACAGGGACCCCTACAATGAGCAGTTCTTC CASSPDRDPYNEQFF
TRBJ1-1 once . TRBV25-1 TGTGCCAGCAGTGACCGCGGGAACACTGAAGCTTTCTTT CASSDRGNTEAFF
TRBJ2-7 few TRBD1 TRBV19 TGTGCCAGTAGGGACAGGGCCCAGTACGAGCAGTACTTC CASRDRAQYEQYF
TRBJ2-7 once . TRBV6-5 TGTGCCAGCAGTTACGCGGGTTTCAGCTCCTACGAGCAGTACTTC CASSYAGFSSYEQYF
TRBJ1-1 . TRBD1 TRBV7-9 TGTGCCAGCAGTTATTATGGGGGACAGGGGAACACTGAAGCTTTCTTT CASSYYGGQGNTEAFF
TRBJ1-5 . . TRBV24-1 TGTGCCACCAGTGACTCAGGGACGGTGCGGCCCCAGCATTTT CATSDSGTVRPQHF
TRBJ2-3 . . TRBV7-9 TGTGCCAGCAGCTTAAGACCCGGGGTAACAGATACGCAGTATTTT CASSLRPGVTDTQYF
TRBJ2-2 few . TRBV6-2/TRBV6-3 TGTGCCAGCAGTTACTCGGCAGGGCTGGGCACCGGGGAGCTGTTTTTT CASSYSAGLGTGELFF
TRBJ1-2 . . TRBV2 TGTGCCAGCAGTGACGCCAGGGCTAACTATGGCTACACCTTC CASSDARANYGYTF
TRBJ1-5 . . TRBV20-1 TGCAGTGCTAGTAGTCCCCAGGGCAATCAGCCCCAGCATTTT CSASSPQGNQPQHF
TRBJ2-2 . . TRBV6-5 TGTGCCAGCAGTTACCTGACCCCGAGATACACCGGGGAGCTGTTTTTT CASSYLTPRYTGELFF
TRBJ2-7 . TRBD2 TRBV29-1 TGCAGCGTTGAAGGCCTAGCGGCCGAGCAGTACTTC CSVEGLAAEQYF